Each of the 8 T cell receptor beta chains below was sequenced from the same sample in a study of resident and recirculating memory T cells in vitiligo. Measured with immunoSEQ multiplex PCR; TCRdb has only the in-frame clones, and not every one. Among roughly 80,000 clones listed, roughly 94% were seen once. Material for sequencing was blood. The receptors come from a male donor with vitiligo.

The V and J genes are TRBV11-2 and TRBJ2-7; TRBD1 matches 9 bases. Unmatched junction bases numbered 10, after V lost 1 base and J lost 6 bases. CDR3 length: 16 amino acids. Germline V gives CDR1 SGHAT, CDR2 FQNNGV. As DNA, the CDR3 is TGTGCCAGCAGCTTAGGGTTTTCGGGACAGGGAGTCGAGCAGTACTTC. It specifies CASSLGFSGQGVEQYF.

In its sample, this clone was seen once. The chain joins TRBV28 to TRBJ2-7; 11 bases map to TRBD1. V lost 6 bases to trimming and J lost 2 bases; unmatched junction nucleotides: 3. CDR3 length: 14 residues. Germline values: CDR1 MDHEN, CDR2 SYDVKM. The chain's CDR3 is CASSPGQGAYEQYF. CDR3 nucleotide sequence: TGTGCCAGCAGCCCGGGACAGGGGGCCTACGAGCAGTACTTC.

This chain connects TRBV6-6 to TRBJ1-5, with 7 nucleotides matching TRBD1. The CDR3 contains 15 residues. Germline V gene lookup returns CDR1 MNHNY and CDR2 SVGAGI (reference sequence). V lost 4 bases to trimming and J lost 7 bases; unmatched junction nucleotides: 10. CDR3: CASSSRQGSGQPQHF. The CDR3 bases are TGTGCCAGCAGTTCTCGACAGGGATCGGGCCAGCCCCAGCATTTT.

The chain is built from TRBV11-3 and TRBJ2-5; TRBD1 is a possible D gene (6 bases). The CDR3 loop spans 14 amino acids. Trimming took off 10 bases at V and 1 base at J, with 16 bases between the two ends. Looked up from germline, CDR1 is SGHNT and CDR2 is YENEEA. CDR3 sequence: CATTPGDIQETQYF. CDR3 coding DNA: TGTGCCACGACCCCCGGGGACATCCAAGAGACCCAGTACTTC.

The V gene is TRBV27, the J gene TRBJ2-1, with 8 bases identical to TRBD2. CDR3 length: 16 residues. The ends lost 2 bases at V and 6 bases at J; junction bases unmatched: 9. Germline V gene lookup returns CDR1 MNHEY and CDR2 SMNVEV (reference sequence). The DNA of the CDR3 is TGTGCCAGCAGTTTAGGAGCGGGAGTAGGGTTCAATGAGCAGTTCTTC. Residues: CASSLGAGVGFNEQFF.

The rearrangement joins TRBV2 to TRBJ2-1; 8 bases map to TRBD2. Germline CDR1 SNHLY, CDR2 FYNNEI. Losses at the gene ends were 9 bases for V and 10 bases for J; bases not matched to a gene: 8. The CDR3 is made up of 12 amino acids. The CDR3 nucleotides are TGTGCCAGTCGGGCTAGCGGGCCGGAGCAGTTCTTC. The encoded protein is CASRASGPEQFF.

The V call is TRBV7-9, the J call TRBJ1-1; D unresolved. V was trimmed by 1 base and J by 1 base, leaving 10 bases between them. The V gene's germline CDR1 is SEHNR and CDR2 FQNEAQ (reference sequence). CDR3 length equals 15 residues. CDR3 DNA sequence: TGTGCCAGCAGCTTAGGCAGGTTCTCGAACACTGAAGCTTTCTTT. As protein: CASSLGRFSNTEAFF.

The chain couples TRBV18 to TRBJ2-7; possibly TRBD1 for D (6 bases). The CDR3 contains 16 residues. CDR1 KGHSH and CDR2 LQKENI come from the germline V gene. The germline V and J ends were trimmed by 6 bases and 2 bases, with 20 bases remaining between them. The CDR3, as DNA: TGTGCCAGCTCTTATCTCGCGGACAGTCACCCCTACGAGCAGTACTTC. Translated: CASSYLADSHPYEQYF.